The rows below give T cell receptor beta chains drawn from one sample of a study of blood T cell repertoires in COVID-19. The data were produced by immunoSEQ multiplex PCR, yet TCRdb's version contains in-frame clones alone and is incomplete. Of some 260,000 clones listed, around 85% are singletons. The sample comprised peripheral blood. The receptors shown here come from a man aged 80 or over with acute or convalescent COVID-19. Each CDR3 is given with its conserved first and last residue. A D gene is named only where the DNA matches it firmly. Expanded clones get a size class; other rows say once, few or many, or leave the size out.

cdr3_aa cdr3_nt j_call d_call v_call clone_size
CASSRTDDYGYTF TGCGCCAGCAGCCGGACAGATGACTATGGCTACACCTTC TRBJ1-2 NA TRBV5-1 NA
CASSFSSLRTGELFF TGCGCCAGCAGCTTTTCTAGCCTGAGGACCGGGGAGCTGTTTTTT TRBJ2-2 NA TRBV5-1 NA
CASSLYGGLSYNEQFF TGTGCCAGCAGCCTTTATGGGGGCCTCTCCTACAATGAGCAGTTCTTC TRBJ2-1 NA TRBV7-7 NA
CAWTQAPYNSPLHF TGTGCCTGGACCCAGGCCCCATATAATTCACCCCTCCACTTT TRBJ1-6 NA TRBV30 NA
CASSLRTGSYNSPLHF TGTGCCAGCAGCTTAAGAACGGGAAGCTATAATTCACCCCTCCACTTT TRBJ1-6 NA TRBV7-3 NA
CASSQTGSSGNTIYF TGTGCCAGCAGCCAAACCGGGAGCTCTGGAAACACCATATATTTT TRBJ1-3 NA TRBV11-2 NA
CASSYEGQAGGYTF TGTGCCAGCAGTTACGAAGGACAGGCCGGTGGCTACACCTTC TRBJ1-2 TRBD1 TRBV6-5 few
CAWSEGTGEYF TGTGCCTGGAGTGAGGGGACAGGGGAATACTTC TRBJ2-7 TRBD1 TRBV30 NA
CASSEARPATYEQYF TGTGCCAGCAGTGAAGCGCGGCCAGCTACCTACGAGCAGTACTTC TRBJ2-7 NA TRBV2 NA
CASSVDRENMNTEAFF TGTGCCAGCAGTGTAGACAGAGAAAACATGAACACTGAAGCTTTCTTT TRBJ1-1 NA TRBV6-1 NA
CAWSSYPLGTGEVKGYGYTF TGTGCCTGGAGTTCGTACCCCCTGGGGACAGGGGAAGTGAAGGGGTATGGCTACACCTTC TRBJ1-2 TRBD1 TRBV30 NA
CASSFYGTGKAFF TGTGCCAGTAGTTTTTACGGGACAGGCAAAGCTTTCTTT TRBJ1-1 TRBD1 TRBV19 NA
CATSRGLSEAFF TGTGCCACCAGCAGAGGCCTCAGTGAAGCTTTCTTT TRBJ1-1 NA TRBV15 NA
CASSVRDRDGWAGELFF TGTGCCAGTAGTGTACGAGACAGGGACGGCTGGGCCGGGGAGCTGTTTTTT TRBJ2-2 TRBD1 TRBV19 NA
CASSQTGYNEQFF TGTGCCAGCAGCCAAACAGGGTACAATGAGCAGTTCTTC TRBJ2-1 NA TRBV3-1/TRBV3-2 NA
CASSSPGQSNYGYTF TGTGCCAGCTCCAGCCCGGGACAGAGTAACTATGGCTACACCTTC TRBJ1-2 TRBD1 TRBV27 NA
CASSPTGNQETQYF TGTGCCAGCAGCCCCACAGGGAACCAAGAGACCCAGTACTTC TRBJ2-5 NA TRBV7-9 NA
CASSSDRVATNEKLFF TGTGCCAGCAGCTCGGACAGGGTGGCTACTAATGAAAAACTGTTTTTT TRBJ1-4 TRBD1 TRBV11-2 few
CASSLLGLAGRDTQYF TGTGCCAGCAGCTTATTAGGACTAGCGGGGCGCGATACGCAGTATTTT TRBJ2-3 TRBD2 TRBV7-9 NA
CASSPPHGGDTEAFF TGTGCCAGCAGCCCACCTCACGGGGGGGATACTGAAGCTTTCTTT TRBJ1-1 NA TRBV9 once
CARGSYNEQFF TGTGCCAGGGGGTCCTACAATGAGCAGTTCTTC TRBJ2-1 NA TRBV30 NA
CASSPGTLTGPFTDTQYF TGTGCCAGCAGCCCCGGGACCCTGACAGGTCCGTTCACAGATACGCAGTATTTT TRBJ2-3 NA TRBV5-6 few
CASSPGYGYTF TGTGCCAGCAGTCCCGGCTATGGCTACACCTTC TRBJ1-2 NA TRBV2 NA
CASSLKEVSYEQYF TGCGCCAGCAGCTTGAAAGAGGTCTCCTACGAGCAGTACTTC TRBJ2-7 NA TRBV5-1 NA
CATSTRAGGARGTYNEQFF TGTGCCACCAGCACAAGAGCGGGGGGGGCGAGAGGGACCTACAATGAGCAGTTCTTC TRBJ2-1 TRBD2 TRBV15 NA
CASSLGQHTDTQYF TGTGCCAGCAGCTTAGGACAGCACACAGATACGCAGTATTTT TRBJ2-3 NA TRBV7-2 NA
CASSLYRDRRSYEQYF TGTGCCAGCAGCCTGTACAGGGACCGTCGCTCCTACGAGCAGTACTTC TRBJ2-7 NA TRBV4-2 once
CASGPRGALGYGYTF TGTGCCAGCGGTCCCCGGGGGGCGCTAGGGTATGGCTACACCTTC TRBJ1-2 NA TRBV28 NA
CASSSSGGTYNEQFF TGTGCCAGCAGTTCTAGCGGGGGAACCTACAATGAGCAGTTCTTC TRBJ2-1 TRBD2 TRBV2 NA
CASSLDGGAKYEQYF TGTGCCAGCAGCTTGGACGGGGGGGCCAAGTACGAGCAGTACTTC TRBJ2-7 TRBD2 TRBV5-5 NA
CASSPLAGRNSPLHF TGTGCCAGCAGCCCCTTGGCAGGGCGAAATTCACCCCTCCACTTT TRBJ1-6 NA TRBV6-4 NA
CASSTLGQGSYEQYF TGTGCCAGCAGTACATTGGGACAGGGGTCCTACGAGCAGTACTTC TRBJ2-7 TRBD1 TRBV6-5 NA
CASSSTNNEQFF TGTGCCAGCAGCTCTACTAACAATGAGCAGTTCTTC TRBJ2-1 NA TRBV5-4 NA
CASSQGVSAYEQYF TGTGCCAGCAGCCAGGGGGTTAGCGCCTACGAGCAGTACTTC TRBJ2-7 TRBD1 TRBV5-4 NA
CATSDASEGMGYGYTF TGTGCCACCAGTGATGCATCGGAGGGGATGGGCTATGGCTACACCTTC TRBJ1-2 NA TRBV24-1 NA
CASSPYRGNYGYTF TGTGCCAGCAGCCCTTACAGGGGGAACTATGGCTACACCTTC TRBJ1-2 TRBD1 TRBV3-1/TRBV3-2 NA
CATSRFRDLDTQYF TGTGCCACCAGCAGGTTCAGGGATTTAGATACGCAGTATTTT TRBJ2-3 NA TRBV15 NA
CASRQSTVSGANVLTF TGTGCCAGTCGACAGTCGACTGTTTCTGGGGCCAACGTCCTGACTTTC TRBJ2-6 NA TRBV25-1 NA
CASSEQGLSNQPQHF TGTGCCAGCAGTGAGCAGGGACTTAGCAATCAGCCCCAGCATTTT TRBJ1-5 NA TRBV2 NA
CASSAGLPPRYEQYF TGTGCCAGCAGCGCCGGACTCCCCCCTCGATACGAGCAGTACTTC TRBJ2-7 NA TRBV7-9 NA
CASSATGTGNNSPLHF TGCGCCAGCAGCGCCACCGGGACAGGGAATAATTCACCCCTCCACTTT TRBJ1-6 TRBD1 TRBV5-1 once
CASSYLLDEQFF TGTGCCAGCAGTTACTTACTAGATGAGCAGTTCTTC TRBJ2-1 NA TRBV6-2/TRBV6-3 NA